The table lists the clone carrying this T cell receptor (beta chain) with many counts. The sample belongs to a study of T cells in Graves' hyperthyroidism and ophthalmopathy. Active moderate-to-severe ophthalmopathy, Clinical Activity Score at least 3, NOSPECS at least 4, under 3 months' duration. Pregnant or lactating patients were excluded, as were those with uncontrolled infection or other autoimmune disease. Thyroid ultrasound, orbital computed tomography, clinical symptoms, and serum thyroxine and TRAb underpinned diagnoses. Researchers amplified the TCR beta CDR3 regions from RNA transcripts. First-round RT-PCR of the TCR CDR3 relied on the HTBI primer set. TCRdb redid the calling of the multiplex PCR reads with MiXCR, one entry per CDR3 protein. The sample has hundreds of thousands of distinct CDR3 sequences; roughly 14% are singletons. V was clipped by 4 bases and J by 7 bases, with 11 bases between them. Germline CDR1 is SEHNR and CDR2 is FQNEAQ (reference sequence). This CDR3 is built from 12 residues.

The chain is built from TRBV7-9 and TRBJ2-7; D is ambiguous. What was sequenced was blood. This sequence originates from a woman aged 40 to 50 with Graves' ophthalmopathy. The CDR3 region is CASSSSLGEQYF. CDR3 coding DNA: TGTGCCAGCAGCTCCTCCCTCGGGGAGCAGTACTTC. Full variable domain (missing parts from reference TRBV7-9 and TRBJ2-7): DTGVSQNPRHKITKRGQNVTFRCDPISEHNRLYWYRQTLGQGPEFLTYFQNEAQLEKSRLLSDRFSAERPKGSFSTLEIQRTEQGDSAMYLCASSSSLGEQYFGPGTRLTVT.